This TCR beta chain was profiled in a study of T cell responses to AZD1222 COVID-19 vaccine. Findings and caveats of the study: White British donors predominated, females outnumbered males, and clonal diversity was possibly underestimated.

Assay used: immunoSEQ multiplex PCR; TCRdb lists only in-frame clones, some missing. The data hold some 170,000 clones, with roughly nine tenths observed a single time. This CDR3 is 14 amino acids long. Between the trimmed V and J ends, which lost 4 bases and 0 bases, there was a span of 9 bases. Germline V lookup: CDR1 LNHDA, CDR2 SQIVND (reference sequence). The sample holds one count of this clone. Its cognate antigen is unknown. The sample in question was peripheral blood, obtained on day 0 of AZD1222 vaccination. This receptor was obtained from an adult in good health. The rearrangement joins TRBV19 to TRBJ1-1; D may be TRBD1 (6 bases). CDR3 in amino acids: CASSTGTMNTEAFF. The DNA for the CDR3 is TGTGCCAGTAGTACCGGGACAATGAACACTGAAGCTTTCTTT.